Listed below are T cell receptor beta chains from one sample, sequenced in a study of shared clonotypes between healthy human individuals. Clones were sequenced by immunoSEQ multiplex PCR, and TCRdb holds only the in-frame ones, with some missing. The table records roughly 2.1 million clones, roughly 91% of them present only once. Source material: naive CD8+ T cells from PBMCs. Every receptor here comes from a man aged 18-30 years in good health. Some clones in this sample may be carry-over from other donors' samples. The conserved cysteine and the conserved F or W are not part of the CDR3 here.

v_call cdr3_aa
TRBV16 ASSQSGGYT
TRBV27 ASSLSAGNEQF
TRBV7-8 ASGGTSGSQEQY
TRBV21-1 ASSKENRAFNQPQH
TRBV28 ATHDTTNTIY
TRBV19 ASSIRDWGGNTEAF
TRBV19 ASSKLRDREDQGDYGYT
TRBV7-2 ASSLSGQGQPQH
TRBV7-9 ASSLEGGTEAF
TRBV27 ASKTGPSNTEAF
TRBV5-1 ASSDNRVPTEAF
TRBV2 ASRIRRTPNYGYT
TRBV6-4 ASSGENTEAF
TRBV28 ASSPQPLGGYT
TRBV7-9 ASSLVGRVLFETQY
TRBV9 ASSPSTDTQY
TRBV29-1 SPWAMNTEAF
TRBV6-5 ASSAYRSTYEQY
TRBV11-2 ASSPGGGDGYEQF
TRBV11-2 ASRSTRDFSLPGNTIY
TRBV9 ASSVPPGLAGGSSYEQY
TRBV7-9 ASSFADGSYEQY
TRBV7-9 ASSSRRGALGDEQY
TRBV28 ASLTTGGETQY
TRBV19 AIVTSGTEAF
TRBV5-1 ASSQWREREDTQY
TRBV5-1 ASSAGNEQF
TRBV27 ASSFGRGNQPQH
TRBV6-6 ATSTGGHQPQH
TRBV7-3 ASSLGLAGALPYNEQF
TRBV28 ASSLGQGAYEQF
TRBV6-5 ASSYSVVGAQH
TRBV6-5 ASKPRGENGQPQH
TRBV29-1 SVVLDYEQY
TRBV2 ASSTPETGSSGRANEQF
TRBV5-6 ASSLVRGEQY